This is a list of T cell receptor beta chains from one sample in a study of blood T cell repertoires in COVID-19. This table comes from immunoSEQ multiplex PCR, and its TCRdb copy is limited to in-frame clones, with some not included. Here the sample spans roughly 200,000 clones, around 81% being singletons. Sequencing was performed on peripheral blood. The receptor source for this set is a woman between 65 and 79 years old with acute or convalescent COVID-19. Both conserved end residues are trimmed from each CDR3. Fields, in order: V gene, J gene, CDR3 length, D gene, CDR3 protein. A D gene is named only where the DNA matches it firmly.

>TRBV7-6|TRBJ2-1|13|-
ASSIGTLSNNEQF
>TRBV7-2|TRBJ2-5|14|-
ASSSNRFRGWGTQY
>TRBV11-1|TRBJ1-1|12|-
ASSFTRQGTEAF
>TRBV6-2/TRBV6-3|TRBJ1-5|11|-
ASSLGQTRPQH
>TRBV30|TRBJ1-2|10|-
AWSTSSYGYT
>TRBV19|TRBJ2-7|15|TRBD1
ASSIRPSTGTHYEQY
>TRBV6-5|TRBJ1-1|12|TRBD1
ASSLGQKNTEAF
>TRBV9|TRBJ2-2|11|-
ASSPSGTGELF
>TRBV3-1/TRBV3-2|TRBJ1-2|12|TRBD1
ASSRQGQEYGYT
>TRBV20-1|TRBJ2-7|12|TRBD2
SASLRGARYEQY
>TRBV6-5|TRBJ2-1|13|TRBD1
ASRTSGGGIDEQF
>TRBV12-3/TRBV12-4|TRBJ2-5|11|TRBD1
ASSPGQQETQY
>TRBV5-1|TRBJ2-1|13|TRBD2
ASSWKGLERSGQF
>TRBV4-1|TRBJ2-7|11|-
ASKDTLAYEQY
>TRBV27|TRBJ2-3|11|TRBD1
ASRGTAGDTQY
>TRBV29-1|TRBJ2-6|14|TRBD1
SVGDRGRSGANVLT
>TRBV28|TRBJ1-2|11|-
ASSFAGSPGYT
>TRBV10-2|TRBJ1-1|12|TRBD1
ASTPDRVYTEAF
>TRBV28|TRBJ1-2|10|-
ASSQQGLGYT
>TRBV30|TRBJ1-4|10|-
AWSAGNEKLF
>TRBV30|TRBJ2-7|9|-
AWSVGNEQY
>TRBV10-3|TRBJ1-3|14|-
AISDDRRYSGNTIY
>TRBV9|TRBJ1-2|11|-
ASSTPGVNSYT
>TRBV19|TRBJ2-3|11|TRBD2
ASQKRETDTQY
>TRBV30|TRBJ2-7|12|TRBD1
AARTGRYYGEQY
>TRBV28|TRBJ1-2|13|TRBD1
ATPDREGNYYGYT
>TRBV28|TRBJ2-1|13|TRBD1
ASSTTGGVYNEQF
>TRBV10-3|TRBJ2-1|11|-
AISPRDYNEQF
>TRBV5-4|TRBJ2-3|15|TRBD2
ASSPGTSGRAGDTQY
>TRBV28|TRBJ1-1|11|-
ASSLTQFAEAF
>TRBV28|TRBJ1-6|16|TRBD1
ASSPPGTGGLLNSPLH
>TRBV28|TRBJ1-2|13|TRBD1
ASSTQGATRLGYT
>TRBV3-1/TRBV3-2|TRBJ2-5|14|TRBD2
ASSPGSGTSLETQY
>TRBV7-2|TRBJ2-2|13|TRBD1
ASMPGTADTGELF
>TRBV27|TRBJ1-1|12|-
ASSFLTSGTEAF
>TRBV7-6|TRBJ2-2|15|-
ASSPVGGSPNTGELF
>TRBV7-2|TRBJ2-5|14|TRBD2
ASSSRLAGAQETQY
>TRBV27|TRBJ2-1|12|-
ASSWGRFTSEQF
>TRBV7-9|TRBJ1-4|14|TRBD1
ASSLALTGGAEKLF